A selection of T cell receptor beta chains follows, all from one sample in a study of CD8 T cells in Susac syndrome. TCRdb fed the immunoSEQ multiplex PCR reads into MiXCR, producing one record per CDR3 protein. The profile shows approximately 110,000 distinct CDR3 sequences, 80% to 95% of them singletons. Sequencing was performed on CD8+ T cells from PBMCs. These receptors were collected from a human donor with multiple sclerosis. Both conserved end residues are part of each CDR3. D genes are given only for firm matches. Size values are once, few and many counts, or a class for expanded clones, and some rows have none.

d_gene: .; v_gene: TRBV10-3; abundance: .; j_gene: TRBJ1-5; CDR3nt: TGTGCCATCAGTGAGTCGAGCCAGGGTGACAATCAGCCCCAGCATTTT; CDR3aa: CAISESSQGDNQPQHF
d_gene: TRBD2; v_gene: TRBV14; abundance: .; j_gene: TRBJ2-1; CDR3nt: TGTGCCAGCAGCCAGGGCGGGGGGGCCCATGAGCAGTTCTTC; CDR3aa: CASSQGGGAHEQFF
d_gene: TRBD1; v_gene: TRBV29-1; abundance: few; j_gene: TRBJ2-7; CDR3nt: TGCAGCGTTGCGGAGCCGGGACAGGGGGCCTCCTACGAGCAGTACTTC; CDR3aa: CSVAEPGQGASYEQYF
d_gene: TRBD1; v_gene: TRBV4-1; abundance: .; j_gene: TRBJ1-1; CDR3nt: TGCGCCAGCAGCCCCAGACAGGGGCGATTGAACACTGAAGCTTTCTTT; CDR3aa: CASSPRQGRLNTEAFF
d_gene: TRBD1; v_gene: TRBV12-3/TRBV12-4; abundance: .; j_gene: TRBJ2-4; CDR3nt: TGTGCCAGCAGCAAGGGGACAGAAAACATTCAGTACTTC; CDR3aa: CASSKGTENIQYF
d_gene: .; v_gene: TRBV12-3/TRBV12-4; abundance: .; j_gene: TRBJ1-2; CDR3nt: TGTGCCAGCAGTTTGTCCAGGGACTATGGCTACACCTTC; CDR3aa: CASSLSRDYGYTF
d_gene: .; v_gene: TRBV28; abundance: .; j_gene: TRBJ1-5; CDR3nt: TGTGCCAGCAGTTTTGCTAGGGGGGGCCCCGATCAGCCCCAGCATTTT; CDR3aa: CASSFARGGPDQPQHF
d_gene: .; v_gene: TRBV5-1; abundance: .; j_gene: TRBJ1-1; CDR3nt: TGCGCCAGCAGCTTGTACATATTGAACACTGAAGCTTTCTTT; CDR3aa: CASSLYILNTEAFF
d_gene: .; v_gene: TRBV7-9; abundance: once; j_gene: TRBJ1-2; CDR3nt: TGTGCCAGCAGCTTAGTGCAAGATTGGGACTATGGCTACACCTTC; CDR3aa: CASSLVQDWDYGYTF
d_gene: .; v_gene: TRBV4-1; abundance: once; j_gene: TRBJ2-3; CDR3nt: TGCGCCAGCAGCCAAGGGAGGGCGGGGACAGATACGCAGTATTTT; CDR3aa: CASSQGRAGTDTQYF
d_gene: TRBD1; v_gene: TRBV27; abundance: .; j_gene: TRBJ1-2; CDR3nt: TGTGCCAGCAGCCAGGGACAGATTAACTATGGCTACACCTTC; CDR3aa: CASSQGQINYGYTF
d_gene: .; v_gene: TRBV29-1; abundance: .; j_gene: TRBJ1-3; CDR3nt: TGCAGCGTTGAAGATCGTAGCCCCCTAGACGGAAACACCATATATTTT; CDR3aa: CSVEDRSPLDGNTIYF
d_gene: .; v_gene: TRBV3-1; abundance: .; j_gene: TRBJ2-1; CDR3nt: TGTGCCAGCAGCCAAGAAGGGCGACTCAATGAGCAGTTCTTC; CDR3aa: CASSQEGRLNEQFF
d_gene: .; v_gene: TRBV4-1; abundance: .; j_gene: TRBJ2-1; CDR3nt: TGCGCCAGCAGCCCCAGACCCGCCTCCTACAATGAGCAGTTCTTC; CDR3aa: CASSPRPASYNEQFF
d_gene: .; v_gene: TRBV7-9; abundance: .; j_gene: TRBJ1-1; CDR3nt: TGTGCCAGCAGCTTATCAGGTAGGGAGTGGAACACTGAAGCTTTCTTT; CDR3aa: CASSLSGREWNTEAFF
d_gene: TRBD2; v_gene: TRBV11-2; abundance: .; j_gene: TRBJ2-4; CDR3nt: TGTGCCAGCAGCTTAGGCGAGGAAGCTAGCGGGGGGTCCGGATCAAGGAACATTCAGTACTTC; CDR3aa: CASSLGEEASGGSGSRNIQYF
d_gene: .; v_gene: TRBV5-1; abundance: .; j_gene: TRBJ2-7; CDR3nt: TGCGCCAGCAGCTTATCTGAAATCGGATACGAGCAGTACTTC; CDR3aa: CASSLSEIGYEQYF
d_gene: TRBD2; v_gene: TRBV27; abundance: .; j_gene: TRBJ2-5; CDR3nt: TGTGCCAGCGGACTAGCGGGGCAAGAGACCCAGTACTTC; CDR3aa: CASGLAGQETQYF
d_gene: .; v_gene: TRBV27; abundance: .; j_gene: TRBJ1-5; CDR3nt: TGTGCCAGCAGTCCCGGGACACTCTATCAGCCCCAGCATTTT; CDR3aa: CASSPGTLYQPQHF
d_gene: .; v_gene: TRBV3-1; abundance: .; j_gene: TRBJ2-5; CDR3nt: TGTGCCAGCAGCCAAGATGGCACACCAGAGACCCAGTACTTC; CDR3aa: CASSQDGTPETQYF